This T cell receptor beta chain comes out of a study of cytomegalovirus exposure and HLA in healthy donors. A multiplex PCR was run with 60 Vbeta primers and 13 Jbeta primers. Profiling relied on immunoSEQ multiplex PCR, and the TCRdb table lists in-frame clones only, not all of them. The data contain around 140,000 clones, around 80% of them singletons. The clonotype comes from a woman aged 55-70 years in good health and CMV-seropositive. Sequenced input: PBMCs.

CDR3 nucleotides: TGTGCCAGCAGCTCACGGACTAGCGGGAGTGGCAATGAGCAGTTCTTC. Protein product: CASSSRTSGSGNEQFF. The chain couples TRBV5-4 to TRBJ2-1; 13 positions agree with TRBD2. After removal of 3 bases from V and 6 bases from J, the junction contained 6 bases not matched to a gene. The CDR3 is 16 residues long. CDR1 is SGHNT and CDR2 is YYREEE in the germline V gene (reference sequence).